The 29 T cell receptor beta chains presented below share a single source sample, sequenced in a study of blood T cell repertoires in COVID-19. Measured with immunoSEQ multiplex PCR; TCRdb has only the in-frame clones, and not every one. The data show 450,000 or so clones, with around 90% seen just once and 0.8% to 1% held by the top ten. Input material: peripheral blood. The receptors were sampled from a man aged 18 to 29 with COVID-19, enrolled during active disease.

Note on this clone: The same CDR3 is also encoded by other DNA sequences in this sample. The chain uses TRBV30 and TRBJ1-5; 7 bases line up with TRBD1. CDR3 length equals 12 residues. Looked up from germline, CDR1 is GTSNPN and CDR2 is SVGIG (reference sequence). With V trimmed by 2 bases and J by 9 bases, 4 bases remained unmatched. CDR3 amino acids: CAWSPQGGPQHF. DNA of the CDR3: TGTGCCTGGAGTCCCCAGGGGGGGCCCCAGCATTTT. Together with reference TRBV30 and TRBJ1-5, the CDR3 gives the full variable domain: SQTIHQWPATLVQPVGSPLSLECTVEGTSNPNLYWYRQAAGRGLQLLFYSVGIGQISSEVPQNLSASRPQDRQFILSSKKLLLSDSGFYLCAWSPQGGPQHFGDGTRLSIL.

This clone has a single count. The DNA for the CDR3 is TGTGCCACCGGCGGAGAGACCCAGTACTTC. Residues: CATGGETQYF. The rearrangement links TRBV24-1 to TRBJ2-5; D is unresolved. The CDR3 spans 10 residues. Trimming pared 9 bases from V and 4 bases from J, leaving 5 bases between. Germline CDR1 KGHDR, CDR2 SFDVKD.

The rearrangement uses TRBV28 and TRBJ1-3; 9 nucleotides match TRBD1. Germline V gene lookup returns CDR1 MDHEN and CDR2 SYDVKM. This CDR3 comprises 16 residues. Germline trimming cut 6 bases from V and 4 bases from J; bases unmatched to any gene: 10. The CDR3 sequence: CASSLRDRERGNTIYF. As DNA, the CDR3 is TGTGCCAGCAGCCTGAGGGACAGGGAGAGGGGAAACACCATATATTTT.

CDR3 nucleotides: TGTGCCAGCAGCGCGCTAGCTAGCACAGATACGCAGTATTTT. Protein product: CASSALASTDTQYF. The J gene is TRBJ2-3, the V gene TRBV9; a weak D match, TRBD2 (5 bases). This CDR3 comprises 14 residues. The V and J ends lost 3 bases and 0 bases respectively, with 8 bases between them. Germline V lookup: CDR1 SGDLS, CDR2 YYNGEE.

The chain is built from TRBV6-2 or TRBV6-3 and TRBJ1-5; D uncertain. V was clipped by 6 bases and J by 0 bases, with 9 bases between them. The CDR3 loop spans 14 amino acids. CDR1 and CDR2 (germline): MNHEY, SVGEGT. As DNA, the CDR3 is TGTGCCAGCAGCGGTTACGGTAGCAATCAGCCCCAGCATTTT. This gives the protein CASSGYGSNQPQHF.

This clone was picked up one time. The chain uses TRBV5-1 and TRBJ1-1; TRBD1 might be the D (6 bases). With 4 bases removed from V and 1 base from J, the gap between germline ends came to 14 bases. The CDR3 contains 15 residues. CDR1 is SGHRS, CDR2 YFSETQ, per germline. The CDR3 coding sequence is TGCGCCAGCAGCCGCCGGGACACTCCGAACACTGAAGCTTTCTTT. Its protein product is CASSRRDTPNTEAFF. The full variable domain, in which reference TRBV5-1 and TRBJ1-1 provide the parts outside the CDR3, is KAGVTQTPRYLIKTRGQQVTLSCSPISGHRSVSWYQQTPGQGLQFLFEYFSETQRNKGNFPGRFSGRQFSNSRSEMNVSTLELGDSALYLCASSRRDTPNTEAFFGQGTRLTVV.

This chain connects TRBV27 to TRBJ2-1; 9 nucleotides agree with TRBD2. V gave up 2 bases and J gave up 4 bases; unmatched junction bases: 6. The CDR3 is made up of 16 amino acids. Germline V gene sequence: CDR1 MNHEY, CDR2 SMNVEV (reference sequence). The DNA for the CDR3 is TGTGCCAGCAGTTTAGATACGGCGGGAGGGTACAATGAGCAGTTCTTC. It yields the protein CASSLDTAGGYNEQFF.

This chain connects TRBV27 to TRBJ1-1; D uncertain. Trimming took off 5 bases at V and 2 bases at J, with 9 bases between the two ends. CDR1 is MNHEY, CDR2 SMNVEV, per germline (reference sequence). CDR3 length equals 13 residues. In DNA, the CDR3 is TGTGCCAGCAGTGACACGATTAACACTGAAGCTTTCTTT. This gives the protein CASSDTINTEAFF.

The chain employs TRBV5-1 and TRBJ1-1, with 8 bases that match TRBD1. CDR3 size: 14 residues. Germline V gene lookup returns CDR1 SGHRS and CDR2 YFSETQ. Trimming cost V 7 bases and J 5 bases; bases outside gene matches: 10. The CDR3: CASWVGQGRTEAFF. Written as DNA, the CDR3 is TGCGCCAGCTGGGTTGGACAGGGTCGAACTGAAGCTTTCTTT.

The CDR3 spells CASSQIYEQYF. The CDR3 bases are TGTGCCAGCAGTCAGATCTACGAGCAGTACTTC. The chain combines TRBV6-2 or TRBV6-3 with TRBJ2-7; D not certain. This CDR3 is built from 11 residues. The germline V and J ends were trimmed by 5 bases and 3 bases, with 5 bases remaining between them. Germline lookup yields CDR1 MNHEY and CDR2 SVGEGT.

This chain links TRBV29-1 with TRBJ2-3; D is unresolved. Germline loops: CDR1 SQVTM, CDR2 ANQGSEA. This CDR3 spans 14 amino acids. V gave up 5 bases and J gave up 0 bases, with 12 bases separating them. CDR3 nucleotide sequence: TGCAGCGTTTATCCGGTGAAAAGCACAGATACGCAGTATTTT. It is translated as CSVYPVKSTDTQYF.

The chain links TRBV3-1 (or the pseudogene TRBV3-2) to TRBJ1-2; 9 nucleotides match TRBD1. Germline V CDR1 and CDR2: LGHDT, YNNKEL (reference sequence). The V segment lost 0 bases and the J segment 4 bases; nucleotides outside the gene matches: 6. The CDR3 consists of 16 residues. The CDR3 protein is CASSQEGTGLVYGYTF. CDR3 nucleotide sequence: TGTGCCAGCAGCCAAGAGGGGACAGGGCTTGTCTATGGCTACACCTTC.

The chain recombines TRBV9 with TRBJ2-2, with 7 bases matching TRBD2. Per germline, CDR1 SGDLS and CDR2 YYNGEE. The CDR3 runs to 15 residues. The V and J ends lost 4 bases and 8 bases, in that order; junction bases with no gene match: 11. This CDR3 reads CASSKRDFRGGELFF. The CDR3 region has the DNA TGTGCCAGCAGCAAGCGGGACTTCCGAGGGGGGGAGCTGTTTTTT.

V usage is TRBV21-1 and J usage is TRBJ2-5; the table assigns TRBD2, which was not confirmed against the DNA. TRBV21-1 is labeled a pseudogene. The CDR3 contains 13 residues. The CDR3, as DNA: TGTGCCAGCACCAATCCCCGGGGGGAGACCCAGTACTTC. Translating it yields CASTNPRGETQYF.

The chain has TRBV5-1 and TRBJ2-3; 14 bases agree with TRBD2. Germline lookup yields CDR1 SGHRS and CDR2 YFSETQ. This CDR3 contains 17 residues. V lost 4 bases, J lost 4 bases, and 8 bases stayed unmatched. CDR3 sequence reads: CASSTVGTSGRSDTQYF. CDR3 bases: TGCGCCAGCAGCACCGTAGGGACTAGCGGGAGATCAGATACGCAGTATTTT. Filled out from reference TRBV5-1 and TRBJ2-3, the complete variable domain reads KAGVTQTPRYLIKTRGQQVTLSCSPISGHRSVSWYQQTPGQGLQFLFEYFSETQRNKGNFPGRFSGRQFSNSRSEMNVSTLELGDSALYLCASSTVGTSGRSDTQYFGPGTRLTVL.

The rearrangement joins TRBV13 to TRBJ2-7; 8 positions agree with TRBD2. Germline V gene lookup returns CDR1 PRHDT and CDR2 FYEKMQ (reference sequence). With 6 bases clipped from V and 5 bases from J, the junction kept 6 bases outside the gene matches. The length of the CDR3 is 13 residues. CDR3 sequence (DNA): TGTGCCAGCAGTTTGCTAGCGGGTAACGAGCAGTACTTC. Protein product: CASSLLAGNEQYF.

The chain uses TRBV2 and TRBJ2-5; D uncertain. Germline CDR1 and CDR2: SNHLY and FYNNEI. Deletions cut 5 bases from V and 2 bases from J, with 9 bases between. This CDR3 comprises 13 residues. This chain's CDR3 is CASSSLPQETQYF. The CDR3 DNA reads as TGTGCCAGCAGTTCACTACCGCAAGAGACCCAGTACTTC.

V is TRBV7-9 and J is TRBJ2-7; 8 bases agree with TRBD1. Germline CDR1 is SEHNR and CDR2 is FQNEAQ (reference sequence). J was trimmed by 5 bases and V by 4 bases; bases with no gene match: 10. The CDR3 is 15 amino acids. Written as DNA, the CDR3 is TGTGCCAGCAGCTCGCGACAGGGGAGGTTAAACGAGCAGTACTTC. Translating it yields CASSSRQGRLNEQYF.

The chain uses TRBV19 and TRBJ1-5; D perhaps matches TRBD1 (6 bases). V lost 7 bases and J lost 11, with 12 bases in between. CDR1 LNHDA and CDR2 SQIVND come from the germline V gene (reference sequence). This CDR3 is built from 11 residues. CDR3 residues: CASMGGGTQHF. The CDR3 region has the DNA TGTGCCAGTATGGGAGGGGGAACCCAGCATTTT. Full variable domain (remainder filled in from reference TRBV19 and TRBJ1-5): DGGITQSPKYLFRKEGQNVTLSCEQNLNHDAMYWYRQDPGQGLRLIYYSQIVNDFQKGDIAEGYSVSREKKESFPLTVTSAQKNPTAFYLCASMGGGTQHFGDGTRLSIL.

The CDR3 nucleotides are TGTGCCAGCAGCGTAGAAATCGCCCTAGGAAACACCATATATTTT. Translated, it gives CASSVEIALGNTIYF. V gene TRBV9 combines with J gene TRBJ1-3; D gene uncertain. CDR1 is SGDLS and CDR2 is YYNGEE in the germline V gene. V lost 0 bases, J lost 4 bases, and 11 bases lay in between. The CDR3 consists of 15 residues.

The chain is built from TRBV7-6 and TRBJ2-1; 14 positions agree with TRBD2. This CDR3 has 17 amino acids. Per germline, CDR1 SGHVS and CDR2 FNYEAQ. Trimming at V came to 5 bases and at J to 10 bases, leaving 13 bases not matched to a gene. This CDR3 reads CASSLNVWTSGRSEQFF. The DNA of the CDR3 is TGTGCCAGCAGCCTGAATGTATGGACTAGCGGGAGGTCCGAGCAGTTCTTC.

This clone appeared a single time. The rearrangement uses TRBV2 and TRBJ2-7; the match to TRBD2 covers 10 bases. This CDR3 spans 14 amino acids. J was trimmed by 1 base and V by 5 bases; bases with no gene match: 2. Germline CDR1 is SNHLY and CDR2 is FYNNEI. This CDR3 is CASSPTSGSYEQYF. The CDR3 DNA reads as TGTGCCAGCAGTCCGACTAGCGGGTCCTACGAGCAGTACTTC.

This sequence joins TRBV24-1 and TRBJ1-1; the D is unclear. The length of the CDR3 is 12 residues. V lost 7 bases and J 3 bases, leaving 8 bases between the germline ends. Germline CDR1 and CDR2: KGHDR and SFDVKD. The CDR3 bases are TGTGCCACCAGGGCCGGGGACACTGAAGCTTTCTTT. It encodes CATRAGDTEAFF.

CDR3: CAWSRVIGNQPQHF. The CDR3 bases are TGTGCCTGGAGCAGGGTTATAGGCAATCAGCCCCAGCATTTT. The chain links TRBV30 to TRBJ1-5, with a possible D match to TRBD1 (5 bases). The germline V and J ends were trimmed by 3 bases and 2 bases, with 11 bases remaining between them. The germline V gene has CDR1 GTSNPN and CDR2 SVGIG (reference sequence). The CDR3 extends over 14 amino acids. Drawing the rest from reference TRBV30 and TRBJ1-5, the complete variable domain is SQTIHQWPATLVQPVGSPLSLECTVEGTSNPNLYWYRQAAGRGLQLLFYSVGIGQISSEVPQNLSASRPQDRQFILSSKKLLLSDSGFYLCAWSRVIGNQPQHFGDGTRLSIL.

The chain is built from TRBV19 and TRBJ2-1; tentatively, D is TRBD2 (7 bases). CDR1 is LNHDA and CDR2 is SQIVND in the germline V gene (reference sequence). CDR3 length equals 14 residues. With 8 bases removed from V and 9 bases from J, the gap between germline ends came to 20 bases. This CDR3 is CASGREGGRGEQFF. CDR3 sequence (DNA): TGTGCCAGTGGCAGGGAGGGGGGCCGAGGTGAGCAGTTCTTC. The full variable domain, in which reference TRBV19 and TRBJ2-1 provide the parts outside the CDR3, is DGGITQSPKYLFRKEGQNVTLSCEQNLNHDAMYWYRQDPGQGLRLIYYSQIVNDFQKGDIAEGYSVSREKKESFPLTVTSAQKNPTAFYLCASGREGGRGEQFFGPGTRLTVL.

CDR3 residues: CATSRDRQGSLHF. CDR3 DNA sequence: TGTGCCACCAGCAGAGATCGGCAGGGATCCCTCCACTTT. The chain joins TRBV15 to TRBJ1-6; tentative D call: TRBD1 (5 bases). This CDR3 is built from 13 residues. V was clipped by 0 bases and J by 14 bases, with 11 bases between them. Germline loops: CDR1 LNHNV, CDR2 YYDKDF (reference sequence).

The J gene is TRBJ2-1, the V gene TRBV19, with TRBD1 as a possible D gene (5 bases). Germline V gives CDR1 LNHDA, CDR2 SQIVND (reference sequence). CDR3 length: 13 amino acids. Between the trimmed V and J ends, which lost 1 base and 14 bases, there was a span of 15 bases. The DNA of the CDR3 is TGTGCCAGTAGTATAGGGCCGCTGGGGCCGGAGTTCTTC. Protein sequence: CASSIGPLGPEFF.

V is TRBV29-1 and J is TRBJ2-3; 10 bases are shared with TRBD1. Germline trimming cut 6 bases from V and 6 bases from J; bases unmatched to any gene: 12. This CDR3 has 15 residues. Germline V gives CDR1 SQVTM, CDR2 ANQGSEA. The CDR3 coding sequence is TGCAGCGTCTACCCGGGACAGGGGCGGTCGGATACGCAGTATTTT. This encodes CSVYPGQGRSDTQYF.

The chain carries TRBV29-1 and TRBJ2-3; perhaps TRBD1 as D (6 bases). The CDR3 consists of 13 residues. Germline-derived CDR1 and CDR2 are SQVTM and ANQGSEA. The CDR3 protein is CVTHRDYTDTQYF. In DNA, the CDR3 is TGCGTCACACACAGGGATTATACGGATACGCAGTATTTT.